What follows is one T cell receptor beta chain and its context. Its antigen remains unknown. The assay was immunoSEQ multiplex PCR, and TCRdb's table has in-frame clones only and misses some. Here the sample spans about 330,000 clones, about 85% being singletons. The V end was cut by 4 bases, the J end by 0 bases, with 17 bases between. The CDR3 sequence is 16 residues long. This entry comes from a study of cytomegalovirus exposure and HLA in healthy donors. Study outcomes and limitations: Cytomegalovirus-associated status was assigned to more than 150 TCR beta chains.

The donors were part of the validation cohort, which consisted of about 130 subjects and was separate from the first cohort of 666 subjects. The source of this sequence is a woman in her twenties or thirties in good health and CMV-seropositive. The sample was PBMCs. V is TRBV5-3 and J is TRBJ2-7, with D maybe TRBD2 (6 bases). TRBV5-3 is labeled an ORF, and its function is uncertain. Written as DNA, the CDR3 is TGTGCCAGAAGCCTATATTTTAGCGGTAGCTCCTACGAGCAGTACTTC. The encoded protein is CARSLYFSGSSYEQYF.